This passage covers 24 T cell receptor beta chains from one sample sequenced in a study of blood T cell repertoires in COVID-19. Clones were read by immunoSEQ multiplex PCR, and TCRdb kept only the in-frame ones, dropping some. The sample consists of nearly 55,000 clones, around 80% of them appearing once. What was sequenced was peripheral blood. The origin of the receptors is a human donor with active or convalescent COVID-19. The donor label of this sample is uncertain.

The rearrangement joins TRBV7-9 to TRBJ2-2; D is possibly TRBD2 (6 bases). Germline CDR1 SEHNR, CDR2 FQNEAQ (reference sequence). Deletions cut 5 bases from V and 7 bases from J, with 11 bases between. The CDR3 runs to 13 residues. CDR3 residues: CASSVREVGELFF. The CDR3 DNA follows: TGTGCCAGCAGCGTCAGGGAGGTCGGGGAGCTGTTTTTT. The full variable domain, completed using reference TRBV7-9 and TRBJ2-2, is DTGVSQNPRHKITKRGQNVTFRCDPISEHNRLYWYRQTLGQGPEFLTYFQNEAQLEKSRLLSDRFSAERPKGSFSTLEIQRTEQGDSAMYLCASSVREVGELFFGEGSRLTVL.

The CDR3 DNA reads as TGTGCCAGCAGCCCCCCAACCGGGGAGCTGTTTTTT. It codes for CASSPPTGELFF. This chain joins TRBV7-3 and TRBJ2-2; D gene uncertain. This CDR3 spans 12 amino acids. The ends were cut back, 5 bases at V and 5 bases at J, with 6 bases in the middle. Germline V gene lookup returns CDR1 SGHTA and CDR2 FQGTGA.

The chain employs TRBV6-5 and TRBJ2-7, with 8 bases that match TRBD1. Germline values: CDR1 MNHEY, CDR2 SVGAGI. The CDR3 length is 14 residues. J gave up 6 bases and V 6 bases, and 10 bases lay outside the gene matches. The CDR3 loop is CASRGTGGYGEQYF. The CDR3 DNA is TGTGCCAGCAGGGGTACAGGGGGGTATGGCGAGCAGTACTTC.

This chain connects TRBV29-1 to TRBJ2-7, with TRBD1 matching over 7 bases. Germline CDR1 is SQVTM and CDR2 is ANQGSEA. V dropped 1 base and J dropped 5; count of bases not matched to a gene: 5. The CDR3 extends over 13 amino acids. The CDR3 protein is CSVEGGQLNEQYF. The CDR3 bases are TGCAGCGTTGAAGGGGGACAGTTGAACGAGCAGTACTTC.

The rearrangement uses TRBV2 and TRBJ2-6; 8 bases map to TRBD2. Germline V gene lookup returns CDR1 SNHLY and CDR2 FYNNEI. The CDR3 consists of 14 residues. The V segment lost 10 bases and the J segment 5 bases; nucleotides outside the gene matches: 7. The CDR3 sequence: CAILGGAWANVLTF. The CDR3, as DNA: TGTGCCATTCTCGGGGGGGCCTGGGCCAACGTCCTGACTTTC.

For the CDR3, the DNA is TGTGCCAGCAGCTTAGGGGACAGGGACACCTATGGCTACACCTTC. As protein: CASSLGDRDTYGYTF. The genes are TRBV7-2 and TRBJ1-2, with TRBD1 matching 9 bases. Germline V lookup: CDR1 SGHTA, CDR2 FQGNSA. The V and J ends lost 1 base and 4 bases, in that order; junction bases with no gene match: 4. The length of the CDR3 is 15 residues. Combining the CDR3 with reference TRBV7-2 and TRBJ1-2 gives the whole variable domain GAGVSQSPSNKVTEKGKDVELRCDPISGHTALYWYRQSLGQGLEFLIYFQGNSAPDKSGLPSDRFSAERTGGSVSTLTIQRTQQEDSAVYLCASSLGDRDTYGYTFGSGTRLTVV.

This sequence joins TRBV6-1 and TRBJ1-2; TRBD1 matches 8 bases. This CDR3 contains 12 residues. Germline CDR1 and CDR2: MNHNS and SASEGT. The trim removed 7 bases at V and 8 bases at J, leaving 6 bases unmatched. CDR3 residues: CASTHGQGGYTF. The CDR3 DNA reads TGTGCCAGCACCCATGGACAGGGAGGCTACACCTTC.

This chain connects TRBV4-3 to TRBJ2-3; 8 positions agree with TRBD2. Germline CDR1 reads LGHNA; CDR2 reads YSLEER. V gave up 8 bases and J gave up 7 bases; unmatched junction bases: 11. CDR3 length equals 14 residues. The CDR3 nucleotides are TGCGCCAGCGTCCCAGCGGGAGAAATAAATACGCAGTATTTT. This translates into CASVPAGEINTQYF.

This chain links TRBV24-1 with TRBJ2-3, with 7 bases that match TRBD1. This CDR3 region has 18 residues. V dropped 4 bases and J dropped 2; count of bases not matched to a gene: 14. Germline V gene sequence: CDR1 KGHDR, CDR2 SFDVKD. CDR3 amino acids: CATSDPGRQGIVTDTQYF. In DNA form, the CDR3 reads TGTGCCACCAGTGACCCCGGAAGACAGGGAATTGTCACAGATACGCAGTATTTT.

The J gene is TRBJ1-5, the V gene TRBV12-5, with a possible D match to TRBD1 (5 bases). This CDR3 has 14 residues. Germline values: CDR1 LGHNT, CDR2 FRNRAP. The V end was cut by 4 bases, the J end by 7 bases, with 14 bases between. The CDR3 DNA is TGTGCTAGTGGTTCGGGGCCCGGGGGGCAGCCCCAGCATTTT. Residues: CASGSGPGGQPQHF.

CDR3 sequence (DNA): TGCGCCAGCAGCCAGGGAGAACTTCAGCCCCAGCATTTT. Translating gives CASSQGELQPQHF. The chain carries TRBV4-3 and TRBJ1-5; D gene uncertain. V was trimmed by 3 bases and J by 6 bases, leaving 9 bases between them. The CDR3 length is 13 residues. From germline, CDR1 is LGHNA and CDR2 YSLEER.

In the case of this clone: This likely comes from a read error, as the CDR3 has no conserved phenylalanine or tryptophan at its end. The DNA is omitted, as the CDR3 cannot be located on it reliably, and the CDR3 follows TCRdb's listing. The chain joins TRBV27 to TRBJ2-2; the table's D call of TRBD1 was not tested on the DNA. The CDR3 has 9 amino acids, counting both end residues. Germline V CDR1 and CDR2: MNHEY, SMNVEV (reference sequence). CDR3 loop: CASSFLTNQ.

V is TRBV5-1 and J is TRBJ2-1, with 7 bases identical to TRBD1. Germline V gene sequence: CDR1 SGHRS, CDR2 YFSETQ. The length of the CDR3 is 18 residues. The V segment lost 4 bases and the J segment 8 bases; nucleotides outside the gene matches: 21. For the CDR3, the DNA is TGCGCCAGCAGCCCGACCCCTTCAAGACAGGGTGGGGGTCATGAGCAGTTCTTC. Its protein product is CASSPTPSRQGGGHEQFF.

The V and J genes are TRBV6-2 or TRBV6-3 and TRBJ2-4; D is possibly TRBD1 (6 bases). This CDR3 is built from 15 residues. Trimming shortened V by 4 bases and J by 3 bases, and 13 bases separated the two germline ends. From germline, CDR1 is MNHEY and CDR2 SVGEGT. CDR3 sequence: CASSSQGLDKNIQYF. In DNA form, the CDR3 reads TGTGCCAGCAGTTCACAGGGATTAGACAAAAACATTCAGTACTTC.

The genes are TRBV24-1 and TRBJ1-2; 7 nucleotides align to TRBD1. J was trimmed by 7 bases and V by 5 bases; bases with no gene match: 9. The V gene's germline CDR1 is KGHDR and CDR2 SFDVKD. There are 14 residues in the CDR3. In DNA form, the CDR3 reads TGTGCCACCAGTGCCCGCGACAGGGATCTTGGCTACACCTTC. Translation gives CATSARDRDLGYTF.

This clone showed up many times. Here the CDR3 reads CASSFKAGVTGELFF. The CDR3 DNA reads as TGTGCCAGCAGCTTCAAAGCGGGAGTTACCGGGGAGCTGTTTTTT. The J gene is TRBJ2-2, the V gene TRBV7-6; 8 positions match TRBD2. Germline CDR1 and CDR2: SGHVS and FNYEAQ. V shed 3 bases, J shed 5 bases, and the junction held 5 bases outside the gene matches. This CDR3 is 15 amino acids long.

The V call is TRBV5-1, the J call TRBJ1-6; D is unclear. The CDR3 has 16 amino acids. V lost 0 bases to trimming and J lost 0 bases, with 7 bases between them. CDR1 and CDR2 (germline): SGHRS, YFSETQ. Here the CDR3 DNA reads TGCGCCAGCAGCTTGGACACAAGCTCCTATAATTCACCCCTCCACTTT. The encoded protein is CASSLDTSSYNSPLHF.

The rearrangement joins TRBV5-1 to TRBJ2-3; D unresolved. V lost 3 bases and J 0 bases, leaving 2 bases between the germline ends. Germline CDR1 SGHRS, CDR2 YFSETQ. The CDR3 totals 12 residues. The CDR3 is CASSSSTDTQYF. The CDR3 bases are TGCGCCAGCAGCTCTAGCACAGATACGCAGTATTTT.

This chain connects TRBV24-1 to TRBJ2-7; 10 bases are a match to TRBD1. CDR3 length equals 15 residues. Germline trimming cut 4 bases from V and 5 bases from J; bases unmatched to any gene: 7. Germline V gives CDR1 KGHDR, CDR2 SFDVKD. For the CDR3, the DNA is TGTGCCACCAGTGAACCGGGACAGGGGTTAAACGAGCAGTACTTC. Its translation: CATSEPGQGLNEQYF.

The rearrangement joins TRBV19 to TRBJ2-1; 7 bases map to TRBD2. V dropped 5 bases and J dropped 8; count of bases not matched to a gene: 15. There are 16 residues in the CDR3. Germline V gene lookup returns CDR1 LNHDA and CDR2 SQIVND (reference sequence). The CDR3 is CASSGRGGDRLHEQFF. CDR3 coding DNA: TGTGCCAGTAGTGGGAGGGGCGGGGACCGGCTCCATGAGCAGTTCTTC.

The table lists this clone with a few counts. V gene TRBV15 combines with J gene TRBJ2-7; a possible D gene is TRBD2 (6 bases). Deletions cut 0 bases from V and 2 bases from J, with 14 bases between. This CDR3 contains 16 residues. Germline CDR1 reads LNHNV; CDR2 reads YYDKDF (reference sequence). CDR3 loop: CATSRDPLGGTYEQYF. In nucleotides, the CDR3 is TGTGCCACCAGCAGAGATCCCCTCGGGGGTACCTACGAGCAGTACTTC.

V and J are TRBV6-5 and TRBJ2-7; TRBD2 aligns across 9 bases. Germline trimming cut 5 bases from V and 3 bases from J; bases unmatched to any gene: 8. The CDR3 consists of 15 residues. CDR1 and CDR2 (germline): MNHEY, SVGAGI. The CDR3 region is CASSNVAGELYEQYF. In DNA form, the CDR3 reads TGTGCCAGCAGTAATGTAGCGGGAGAACTCTACGAGCAGTACTTC.

This chain connects TRBV7-2 to TRBJ2-2, with 7 nucleotides matching TRBD1. Germline-derived CDR1 and CDR2 are SGHTA and FQGNSA. Trimming at V came to 5 bases and at J to 0 bases, leaving 3 bases not matched to a gene. The CDR3 length is 15 residues. CDR3 in amino acids: CASSAGQANTGELFF. The CDR3 bases are TGTGCCAGCAGCGCAGGACAGGCGAACACCGGGGAGCTGTTTTTT.

The chain carries TRBV9 and TRBJ2-3; 9 nucleotides agree with TRBD1. This CDR3 region has 17 residues. The V segment lost 3 bases and the J segment 1 base; nucleotides outside the gene matches: 9. In germline, CDR1 is SGDLS, CDR2 YYNGEE. The CDR3 DNA reads TGTGCCAGCAGCGCCGCCCCTCGACAGGGGGGCACAGATACGCAGTATTTT. This codes for CASSAAPRQGGTDTQYF.